These T cell receptor beta chains were read from a single sample in a study of T cells in Graves' hyperthyroidism and ophthalmopathy. TCRdb re-called the multiplex PCR reads with MiXCR, one entry per CDR3 protein. The table includes a few hundred thousand distinct CDR3 sequences, about 18% detected once. The sequenced sample consisted of blood. These receptors all come from a man in his late teens or twenties with Graves' ophthalmopathy. Each CDR3 is given with its conserved first and last residue. The D gene is left open where the match is weak. Rows give clone size only sometimes, using once, few, many, or a class for an expanded clone.

D,V,size,J,DNA,CDR3
TRBD1,TRBV3-1,many,TRBJ2-1,TGTGCCAGCAGCAGAGACAGGGTCAATGAGCAGTTCTTC,CASSRDRVNEQFF
.,TRBV20-1,many,TRBJ1-5,TGCAGTGCTAGTAGGGCCGAGTTCAATCAGCCCCAGCATTTT,CSASRAEFNQPQHF
.,TRBV19,few,TRBJ1-5,TGTGCCAGTAGCCAAAAGGGGGTTATCACTCAGCCCCAGCATTTT,CASSQKGVITQPQHF
TRBD2,TRBV24-1,few,TRBJ2-3,TGTGCCACCAGTGATTTGCCGAGCGGGGGTGTCGCCCTCACAGATACGCAGTATTTT,CATSDLPSGGVALTDTQYF
TRBD1,TRBV2,many,TRBJ2-1,TGTGCCAGCAGTTGGCCGGGGACAGGAGCGGGCCATGAGCAGTTCTTC,CASSWPGTGAGHEQFF
.,TRBV2,.,TRBJ1-2,TGTGCCAGCGGCGGCCGGGGGGCTAACTATGGCTACACCTTC,CASGGRGANYGYTF
.,TRBV27,.,TRBJ2-3,TGTGCCAGCAGTTCGGTGATTCTGGGCACAGATACGCAGTATTTT,CASSSVILGTDTQYF
TRBD1,TRBV5-6,few,TRBJ1-1,TGTGCCAGCAGCTTGGGCGACAGGGAGGCCACTGAAGCTTTCTTT,CASSLGDREATEAFF
TRBD1,TRBV10-3,few,TRBJ1-1,TGTGCCATCAGCCTACAGGGGGGGAACACTGAAGCTTTCTTT,CAISLQGGNTEAFF
TRBD1,TRBV29-1,.,TRBJ2-7,TGCAGCGTCGCCGAAGTTGGGCAGGGGGTCTACGAGCAGTACTTC,CSVAEVGQGVYEQYF
.,TRBV2,many,TRBJ2-7,TGTGCCAGCAGTCGATGGAGGGGGCAGTACTTC,CASSRWRGQYF
TRBD1,TRBV19,few,TRBJ2-7,TGTGCCACCAACCCCGGGACAGGGGCCTACGAGCAGTACTTC,CATNPGTGAYEQYF
.,TRBV9,many,TRBJ2-7,TGTGCCAGCAGCGTAGGTGTCACGCCCTACGAGCAGTACTTC,CASSVGVTPYEQYF
.,TRBV24-1,.,TRBJ2-5,TGTGCCACCAGTGACCACCGGGGGAGCCAGGAGACCCAGTACTTC,CATSDHRGSQETQYF
TRBD1,TRBV6-6,many,TRBJ1-5,TGTGCCAGCAGTTACTCGGGACAGGGCCATCAGCCCCAGCATTTT,CASSYSGQGHQPQHF
TRBD1,TRBV7-9,many,TRBJ1-4,TGTGCCAGCAGCCGTGGACAGGGGGGTGAAAAACTGTTTTTT,CASSRGQGGEKLFF
.,TRBV7-2,few,TRBJ2-1,TGTGCCAGCAGCTCCTATGGGGCCTACAATGAGCAGTTCTTC,CASSSYGAYNEQFF
TRBD2,TRBV20-1,.,TRBJ2-3,TGCAGTGCCAGTGGAGGTAGCGGGGACAACACAGATACGCAGTATTTT,CSASGGSGDNTDTQYF
TRBD1,TRBV5-1,many,TRBJ2-2,TGCGCCAGCAGCTTGGCCGCAGGGGGTGCGACCGGGGAGCTGTTTTTT,CASSLAAGGATGELFF
.,TRBV7-3,few,TRBJ2-5,TGTGCCAGCAGCTTTGGCCACCCGCAAGAGACCCAGTACTTC,CASSFGHPQETQYF
TRBD1,TRBV10-3,.,TRBJ1-4,TGTGCCATCAGTGGAGGGGCAGGGGGACGCCATGAAAAACTGTTTTTT,CAISGGAGGRHEKLFF
.,TRBV10-3,many,TRBJ2-3,TGTGCCATCTTGGTAGACTCGGGCACAGATACGCAGTATTTT,CAILVDSGTDTQYF
.,TRBV6-6,many,TRBJ1-1,TGTGCCAGCAGTTACTCCTCTCGTGGCACTGAAGCTTTCTTT,CASSYSSRGTEAFF
TRBD1,TRBV9,.,TRBJ2-3,TGTGCCAGCAGAGGGGGCCCCTTACATCAGGGATATAATCCAGATACGCAGTATTTT,CASRGGPLHQGYNPDTQYF
.,TRBV2,.,TRBJ2-3,TGTGCCAGCAGATGGTCAGATACGCAGTATTTT,CASRWSDTQYF
.,TRBV12-3/TRBV12-4,many,TRBJ1-5,TGTGCCAGCAGTTCAACAGGGTCAGGGGAGCCCCAGCATTTT,CASSSTGSGEPQHF
.,TRBV20-1,few,TRBJ1-5,TGCAGTGCTCGGACAGCCGGTCTTCAGCCCCAGCATTTT,CSARTAGLQPQHF
TRBD1,TRBV5-4,.,TRBJ2-1,TGTGCCAGCAGCTTGGGTGGACAGGGGGCGAATGAGCAGTTCTTC,CASSLGGQGANEQFF
.,TRBV6-5,many,TRBJ2-1,TGTGCCAGCAGTTACGGAGATGAGCAGTTCTTC,CASSYGDEQFF
.,TRBV6-1,few,TRBJ2-1,TGTGCCAGCAGTGAGTCAGGTAATGAGCAGTTCTTC,CASSESGNEQFF
.,TRBV9,few,TRBJ1-1,TGTGCCAGCAGCGTAGGGTTGGGGGCAGGGGCTGAAGCTTTCTTT,CASSVGLGAGAEAFF
TRBD2,TRBV20-1,.,TRBJ2-7,TGCAGTGCCTTGGGACTAGCGGCCACCTACGAGCAGTACTTC,CSALGLAATYEQYF
.,TRBV2,.,TRBJ1-1,TGTGCCAGCAGTACCCTCGGGGGGGGGGGAACTGAAGCTTTCTTT,CASSTLGGGGTEAFF
TRBD1,TRBV18,.,TRBJ2-1,TGTGCCAGCTCACCGACAGGGGGCTTTAGCAATGAGCAGTTCTTC,CASSPTGGFSNEQFF
.,TRBV10-3,.,TRBJ2-1,TGTGCCAGTCGACAGGACAGCTCCTACAATGAGCAGTTCTTC,CASRQDSSYNEQFF
TRBD2,TRBV28,.,TRBJ2-3,TGTGCCAGCAGTTCCATAGCGGGGGTTGGGACAGATACGCAGTATTTT,CASSSIAGVGTDTQYF
.,TRBV27,.,TRBJ1-4,TGTGCCAGCAGTTTATTTGGGGACGTCGGGGATGAAAAACTGTTTTTT,CASSLFGDVGDEKLFF
.,TRBV18,few,TRBJ1-6,TGTGCCAGCTCATCTCGATGGGAGACTAATTCACCCCTCCACTTT,CASSSRWETNSPLHF
.,TRBV4-1,few,TRBJ1-5,TGCGCCAGCAGCTTGGACAGAACCGCGGGTCAGCCCCAGCATTTT,CASSLDRTAGQPQHF
.,TRBV15,few,TRBJ2-5,TGTGCCACCAGCAGAAGTACAGCACAAGAGACCCAGTACTTC,CATSRSTAQETQYF
.,TRBV27,few,TRBJ2-3,TGTGCCAGCAGTTTATATTTAGGTGGCACAGATACGCAGTATTTT,CASSLYLGGTDTQYF